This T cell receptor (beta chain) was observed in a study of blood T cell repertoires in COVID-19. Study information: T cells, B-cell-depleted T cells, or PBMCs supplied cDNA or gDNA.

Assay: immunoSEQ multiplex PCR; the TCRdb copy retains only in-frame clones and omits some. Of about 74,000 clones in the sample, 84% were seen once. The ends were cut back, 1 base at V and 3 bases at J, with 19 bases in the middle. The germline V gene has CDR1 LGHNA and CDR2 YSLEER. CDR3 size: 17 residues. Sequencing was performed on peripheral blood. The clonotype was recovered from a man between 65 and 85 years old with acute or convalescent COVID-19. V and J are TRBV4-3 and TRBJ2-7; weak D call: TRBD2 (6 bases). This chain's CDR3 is CASSQALPGGPLYEQYF. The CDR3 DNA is TGCGCCAGCAGCCAAGCCCTTCCCGGGGGACCCCTCTACGAGCAGTACTTC.